These 2 T cell receptor beta chains were sequenced from one sample in a study of T cell repertoires in MIS-A myocarditis. Here immunoSEQ multiplex PCR was the method, and the copy in TCRdb shows in-frame clones only, minus some. Found here are roughly 12,000 clones, approximately 83% of them singletons; the top ten hold 29%. Sequencing was done on a sample of right ventricle heart tissue obtained at autopsy. All receptors derive from a man between 18 and 29 years old with fulminant myocarditis from multisystem inflammatory syndrome in adults (MIS-A) after COVID-19.

The rearrangement joins TRBV27 to TRBJ2-3, with TRBD2 matching over 7 bases. Trimming took 5 bases from V and 4 from J; bases not matched to a gene: 15. Germline CDR1 and CDR2: MNHEY and SMNVEV (reference sequence). This CDR3 spans 17 amino acids. The CDR3 bases are TGTGCCAGCAGTCAGTTCCGAGCGGGAACCGGCGCAGATACGCAGTATTTT. As protein: CASSQFRAGTGADTQYF.

The chain joins TRBV6-5 to TRBJ2-3; D is unresolved. Germline CDR1 and CDR2: MNHEY and SVGAGI. The CDR3 contains 14 residues. V was pared by 7 bases and J by 4 bases, with 15 bases between. This CDR3 is CASKPGWSSDTQYF. Here the CDR3 DNA reads TGTGCCAGCAAGCCCGGGTGGAGTTCAGATACGCAGTATTTT.